This TCR beta chain was found in a study of CXCR3-negative and CXCR3-positive naive CD8 T cells. Study-wide background: The dataset comprises 110 million to 150 million TRB reads in total, with about 1.5 +/- 0.3 million reads per library. Study-level points and caveats: CXCR3-positive naive cells had more hydrophobic TRB CDR3s than CXCR3-negative naive cells.

Concerning this clonotype itself: The antigen is undetermined.

TRB cDNA was prepared as libraries by UMI-labeled 5' RACE. From the 5' RACE reads, TCRdb lists one entry per CDR3 protein and no DNA. In all, the sample yields about 98,000 distinct CDR3 sequences. This sequence originates from a human donor in good health. Some clones in this sample may be carry-over from other donors' samples. Sample: naive CXCR3+ CD8+ T cells from blood. Subset specified: CD45RO-CCR7+CD27+CD95- naive CD8+ T cells expressing CXCR3 (TNR3+).

The CDR3: CASSFMGLGNQPQHF. The rearrangement joins TRBV27 to TRBJ1-5. Germline V gene lookup returns CDR1 MNHEY and CDR2 SMNVEV (reference sequence). The CDR3 extends over 15 amino acids.